The clone carrying this T cell receptor beta chain appeared once. This entry belongs to a study of metastatic and nonmetastatic thyroid tumors. With 3 bases removed from V and 2 bases from J, the gap between germline ends came to 15 bases. Germline V gives CDR1 SGHVS, CDR2 FQNEAQ. There are 16 residues in the CDR3. Patients underwent thyroid surgery, and none had received any treatment before it. TCRdb ran MiXCR on the PCR reads. The sample contains 7,000 or so clones, around a quarter of which appear only once. The sequenced material came from adjacent normal tissue. The sequence was collected from a male donor with papillary thyroid cancer or a benign thyroid nodule (not recorded which). Some clones in this sample may be carry-over from other donors' samples. The rearrangement joins TRBV7-8 to TRBJ2-3, with D perhaps TRBD2 (6 bases). CDR3 region: CASSFRAGPNTDTQYF. The CDR3 DNA is TGTGCCAGCAGCTTTAGGGCGGGACCGAACACAGATACGCAGTATTTT. Looking up the rest from reference TRBV7-8 and TRBJ2-3 gives the full variable domain: GAGVSQSPRYKVAKRGQDVALRCDPISGHVSLFWYQQALGQGPEFLTYFQNEAQLDKSGLPSDRFFAERPEGSVSTLKIQRTQQEDSAVYLCASSFRAGPNTDTQYFGPGTRLTVL.